The 24 T cell receptor beta chains reported below all come from one sample, sequenced in a study of cytomegalovirus exposure and HLA in healthy donors. 60 Vbeta and 13 Jbeta primers were used in PCR. Some clones are missing from TCRdb's copy, which holds only in-frame ones; the method was immunoSEQ multiplex PCR. The sample yields 150,000 or so clones, approximately 73% seen once. The sample was PBMCs. The receptors come from a young man in good health and CMV-seropositive.

The chain uses TRBV6-1 and TRBJ2-1, with D possibly being TRBD2 (6 bases). Germline V CDR1 and CDR2: MNHNS, SASEGT. The germline V and J ends were trimmed by 4 bases and 3 bases, with 19 bases remaining between them. CDR3 length: 17 residues. The CDR3 region is CASSGTEDGTFYNEQFF. CDR3 coding DNA: TGTGCCAGCAGTGGAACAGAGGACGGGACTTTCTACAATGAGCAGTTCTTC.

The CDR3: CASSMGRPGEKLFF. In DNA, the CDR3 is TGTGCCAGTAGTATGGGGAGGCCGGGTGAAAAACTGTTTTTT. This chain uses TRBV19 with TRBJ1-4; D is uncertain. The ends were cut back, 3 bases at V and 7 bases at J, with 12 bases in the middle. The CDR3 totals 14 residues. Germline-derived CDR1 and CDR2 are LNHDA and SQIVND (reference sequence). The full variable domain, completed using reference TRBV19 and TRBJ1-4, is DGGITQSPKYLFRKEGQNVTLSCEQNLNHDAMYWYRQDPGQGLRLIYYSQIVNDFQKGDIAEGYSVSREKKESFPLTVTSAQKNPTAFYLCASSMGRPGEKLFFGSGTQLSVL.

V usage is TRBV5-1 and J usage is TRBJ1-3; no clear D. Germline assignment: CDR1 SGHRS and CDR2 YFSETQ. The CDR3 length is 15 residues. Trimming stripped 0 bases from V and 1 base from J, with 8 bases between. The CDR3, as DNA: TGCGCCAGCAGCTTGGGTTGGAGATCTGGAAACACCATATATTTT. Its protein product is CASSLGWRSGNTIYF.

There are a few counts of this clone. The chain couples TRBV19 to TRBJ1-2; 7 positions agree with TRBD1. Germline assignment: CDR1 LNHDA and CDR2 SQIVND (reference sequence). Germline trimming cut 4 bases from V and 4 bases from J; bases unmatched to any gene: 9. There are 15 residues in the CDR3. In DNA, the CDR3 is TGTGCCAGTAGTACTTCGACAGGGTTGATCTATGGCTACACCTTC. Residues: CASSTSTGLIYGYTF.

This chain joins TRBV6-1 and TRBJ1-1; D perhaps matches TRBD1 (6 bases). The CDR3 extends over 15 amino acids. The germline V gene has CDR1 MNHNS and CDR2 SASEGT. V shed 6 bases and J shed 4 bases, with 18 bases lying between them. The CDR3: CASSPRGGEVTEAFF. The CDR3, as DNA: TGTGCCAGCAGCCCAAGGGGGGGGGAGGTCACTGAAGCTTTCTTT.

This rearrangement joins TRBV5-5 to TRBJ2-3, with D unresolved. Trimming stripped 0 bases from V and 3 bases from J, with 11 bases between. Germline lookup yields CDR1 SGHKS and CDR2 YYEKEE (reference sequence). CDR3 length equals 15 residues. The CDR3 spells CASSLGLELTDTQYF. The CDR3 bases are TGTGCCAGCAGCTTGGGGCTGGAACTAACAGATACGCAGTATTTT.

The chain couples TRBV6-5 to TRBJ1-1, with D hard to call. Trimming stripped 3 bases from V and 1 base from J, with 12 bases between. There are 15 residues in the CDR3. Germline values: CDR1 MNHEY, CDR2 SVGAGI. The CDR3 is CASSYNRHTNTEAFF. For the CDR3, the DNA is TGTGCCAGCAGTTATAACCGTCACACGAACACTGAAGCTTTCTTT.

The V gene is TRBV28, the J gene TRBJ2-7, with a tentative D call TRBD1 (5 bases). CDR1 is MDHEN and CDR2 is SYDVKM in the germline V gene. The CDR3 has 13 residues. V was clipped by 6 bases and J by 6 bases, with 15 bases between them. The CDR3 DNA reads TGTGCCAGCAGACCCCCCCCAGGGCCCGAGCAGTACTTC. Protein sequence: CASRPPPGPEQYF.

The chain has TRBV30 and TRBJ1-1, with unresolved D. Germline V gene data show CDR1 as GTSNPN and CDR2 as SVGIG (reference sequence). The CDR3 spans 11 residues. With 1 base removed from V and 7 bases from J, the gap between germline ends came to 7 bases. In DNA, the CDR3 is TGTGCCTGGAGTGGACGGGTTGAAGCTTTCTTT. Residues: CAWSGRVEAFF.

The gene calls are TRBV10-3 and TRBJ2-5, with TRBD2 identical over 7 bases. Germline V gene lookup returns CDR1 ENHRY and CDR2 SYGVKD. Germline trimming cut 1 base from V and 4 bases from J; bases unmatched to any gene: 6. The CDR3 contains 15 residues. Written as DNA, the CDR3 is TGTGCCATCAGTGAGTTTCTGACTAGCTCAGAGACCCAGTACTTC. This encodes CAISEFLTSSETQYF.

The chain recombines TRBV20-1 with TRBJ2-2; D uncertain. The V gene's germline CDR1 is DFQATT and CDR2 SNEGSKA (reference sequence). This CDR3 is 11 amino acids long. V lost 5 bases to trimming and J lost 2 bases, with 3 bases between them. For the CDR3, the DNA is TGCAGTGCTTATAACACCGGGGAGCTGTTTTTT. This translates into CSAYNTGELFF.

The chain recombines TRBV30 with TRBJ1-5; 8 nucleotides match TRBD1. CDR1 is GTSNPN and CDR2 is SVGIG in the germline V gene (reference sequence). The CDR3 extends over 19 amino acids. Trimming took 0 bases from V and 7 from J; bases not matched to a gene: 20. DNA for the CDR3: TGTGCCTGGAGTGTAGCCGGGACAGGCTACGGCTTCGGAGGGCAGCCCCAGCATTTT. Protein: CAWSVAGTGYGFGGQPQHF.

This chain joins TRBV2 and TRBJ2-7; the D is unclear. The CDR3 length is 12 residues. V lost 7 bases and J 0 bases, leaving 7 bases between the germline ends. Per the germline V gene, CDR1 is SNHLY and CDR2 is FYNNEI. The chain's CDR3 is CASNPISYEQYF. CDR3 bases: TGTGCCAGCAACCCTATCTCCTACGAGCAGTACTTC.

This chain connects TRBV19 to TRBJ2-1; 11 nucleotides agree with TRBD1. The CDR3 runs to 17 residues. Germline CDR1 and CDR2: LNHDA and SQIVND (reference sequence). The V gene end was trimmed by 5 bases and the J gene end by 5 bases; junction bases not matched to a gene: 11. CDR3 nucleotides: TGTGCCAGTAGTGATGCCGTTGGGACAGGGGGACACAATGAGCAGTTCTTC. Its protein is CASSDAVGTGGHNEQFF.

The rearrangement links TRBV6-5 to TRBJ2-5; TRBD2 aligns across 12 bases. The J call may be mistaken, given a closer DNA end match to TRBJ2-7. Germline assignment: CDR1 MNHEY and CDR2 SVGAGI. This CDR3 is built from 14 residues. The CDR3 DNA reads TGTGCCAGCAGTGGACTAGCGGGAATCTACGAGCAGTACTTC. Protein: CASSGLAGIYEQYF.

The chain carries TRBV7-2 and TRBJ1-4; TRBD1 matches 7 bases. The germline V gene encodes CDR1 SGHTA and CDR2 FQGNSA. V shed 1 base and J 4 bases; nucleotides not matched to a gene: 3. The CDR3 sequence is 15 residues long. CDR3 in DNA: TGTGCCAGCAGCTTAGTAGGGACAGTTAATGAAAAACTGTTTTTT. This translates into CASSLVGTVNEKLFF.

This clone has a handful of counts. The chain is built from TRBV30 and TRBJ1-6; D unclear. CDR1 is GTSNPN and CDR2 is SVGIG in the germline V gene (reference sequence). The V end lost 3 bases, the J end lost 0 bases, and 9 bases lay between the germline ends. CDR3 length: 15 amino acids. CDR3 sequence (DNA): TGTGCCTGGAGGAAAGCTAGCTCCTATAATTCACCCCTCCACTTT. Translating gives CAWRKASSYNSPLHF.

The V call is TRBV4-1, the J call TRBJ1-4; TRBD1 matches at 11 bases. The CDR3 runs to 16 residues. With V trimmed by 4 bases and J by 7 bases, 8 bases remained unmatched. Germline V gene sequence: CDR1 MGHRA, CDR2 YSYEKL. CDR3 region: CASSRGQGARIEKLFF. The CDR3 coding sequence is TGCGCCAGCAGCCGCGGACAGGGGGCGAGAATTGAAAAACTGTTTTTT.

This clone was observed a few times. V usage is TRBV11-3 and J usage is TRBJ2-7; the match to TRBD2 covers 8 bases. The CDR3 is made up of 12 amino acids. Germline V gene sequence: CDR1 SGHNT, CDR2 YENEEA. The V and J ends lost 5 bases and 7 bases, in that order; junction bases with no gene match: 4. CDR3 amino acids: CASSTPGGEQYF. For the CDR3, the DNA is TGTGCCAGCAGCACGCCGGGGGGGGAGCAGTACTTC.

This clone was seen only a few times. The chain uses TRBV7-9 and TRBJ2-5, with 11 bases matching TRBD2. There are 15 residues in the CDR3. The V and J ends lost 5 bases and 11 bases, in that order; junction bases with no gene match: 13. Germline CDR1 and CDR2: SEHNR and FQNEAQ (reference sequence). The CDR3 nucleotides read TGTGCCAGCAGCCCCGGGACTAGCGGAGGAAGAGAGCAGTACTTC. Protein product: CASSPGTSGGREQYF.

In DNA form, the CDR3 reads TGTGCCAGCAGAAGAGGGCAGGGGCTGGCTCTGAGCACTGAAGCTTTCTTT. Residues: CASRRGQGLALSTEAFF. The chain has TRBV27 and TRBJ1-1, with TRBD1 as a possible D gene (6 bases). There are 17 residues in the CDR3. Germline V gives CDR1 MNHEY, CDR2 SMNVEV (reference sequence). The V end lost 6 bases, the J end lost 4 bases, and 24 bases lay between the germline ends.

This clone has a handful of counts. The rearrangement links TRBV4-2 to TRBJ2-7, with D tentatively TRBD2 (6 bases). From germline, CDR1 is LGHNA and CDR2 YNFKEQ. The V end lost 0 bases, the J end lost 1 base, and 13 bases lay between the germline ends. This CDR3 comprises 16 residues. CDR3 sequence: CASSQDPAGGSYEQYF. The CDR3 DNA follows: TGTGCCAGCAGCCAAGATCCAGCGGGTGGATCCTACGAGCAGTACTTC.

As concerns this clone: An end of the junction does not agree with germline; a read error may underlie this. This rearrangement joins TRBV18 to TRBJ1-5; 9 bases are a match to TRBD1. Looked up from germline, CDR1 is KGHSH and CDR2 is LQKENI. This CDR3 comprises 15 residues. In nucleotides, the CDR3 is TGTGCCAGCTCACCATCGACAGGGGGAGTCCAGCCCCGGCATTTT. Translated: CASSPSTGGVQPRHF.

V and J are TRBV27 and TRBJ1-2; 7 bases align to TRBD1. V lost 10 bases, J lost 4 bases, and 9 bases stayed unmatched. Looked up from germline, CDR1 is MNHEY and CDR2 is SMNVEV (reference sequence). The CDR3 totals 13 residues. CDR3 DNA sequence: TGTGCCACCTTCTCGACAGGGCGCTATGGCTACACCTTC. Translating it yields CATFSTGRYGYTF.